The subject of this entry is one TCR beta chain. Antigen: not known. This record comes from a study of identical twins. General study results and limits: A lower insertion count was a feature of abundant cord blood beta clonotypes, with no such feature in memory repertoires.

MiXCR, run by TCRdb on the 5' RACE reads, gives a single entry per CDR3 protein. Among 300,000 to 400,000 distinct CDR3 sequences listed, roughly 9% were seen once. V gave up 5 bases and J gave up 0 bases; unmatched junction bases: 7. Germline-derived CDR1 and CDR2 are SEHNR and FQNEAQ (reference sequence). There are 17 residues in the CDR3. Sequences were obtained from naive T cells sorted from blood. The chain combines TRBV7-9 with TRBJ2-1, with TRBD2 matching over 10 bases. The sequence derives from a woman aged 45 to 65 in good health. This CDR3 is CASSLGTSDSSYNEQFF. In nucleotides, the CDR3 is TGTGCCAGCAGCCTCGGGACTAGCGATAGCTCCTACAATGAGCAGTTCTTC.